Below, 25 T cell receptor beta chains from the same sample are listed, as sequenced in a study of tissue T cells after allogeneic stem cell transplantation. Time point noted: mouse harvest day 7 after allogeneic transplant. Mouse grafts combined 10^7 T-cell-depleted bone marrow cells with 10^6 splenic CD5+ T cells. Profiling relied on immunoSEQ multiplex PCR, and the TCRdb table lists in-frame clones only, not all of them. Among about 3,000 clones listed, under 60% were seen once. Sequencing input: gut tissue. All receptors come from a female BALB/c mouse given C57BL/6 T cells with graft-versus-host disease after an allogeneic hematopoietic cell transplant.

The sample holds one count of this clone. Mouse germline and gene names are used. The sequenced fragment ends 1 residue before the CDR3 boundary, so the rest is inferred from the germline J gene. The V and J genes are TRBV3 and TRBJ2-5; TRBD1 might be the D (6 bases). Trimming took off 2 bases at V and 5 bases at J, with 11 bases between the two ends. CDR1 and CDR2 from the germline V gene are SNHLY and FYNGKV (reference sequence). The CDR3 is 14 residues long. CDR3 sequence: CASSLRGRGDTQYF. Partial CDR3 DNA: TGTGCCAGCAGCTTAAGGGGGAGGGGAGACACCCAGTAC.

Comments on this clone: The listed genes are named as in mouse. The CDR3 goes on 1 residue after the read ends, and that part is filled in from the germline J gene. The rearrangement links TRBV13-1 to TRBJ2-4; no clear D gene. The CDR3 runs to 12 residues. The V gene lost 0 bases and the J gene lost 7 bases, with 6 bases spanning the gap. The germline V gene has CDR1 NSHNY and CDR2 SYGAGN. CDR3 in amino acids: CASSDARHTLYF. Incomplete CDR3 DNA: TGTGCCAGCAGTGATGCCAGACACACCTTGTAC.

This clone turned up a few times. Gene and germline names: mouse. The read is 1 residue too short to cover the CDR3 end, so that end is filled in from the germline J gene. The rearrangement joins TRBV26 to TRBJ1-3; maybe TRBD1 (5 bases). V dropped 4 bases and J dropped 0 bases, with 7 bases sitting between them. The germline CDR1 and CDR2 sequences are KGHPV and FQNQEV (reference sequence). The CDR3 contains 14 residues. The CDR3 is CASSPTVSGNTLYF. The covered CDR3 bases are TGTGCCAGCAGTCCGACAGTTTCTGGAAATACGCTCTAT.

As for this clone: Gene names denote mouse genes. This CDR3 reads CASSIRDRVFF. The sequenced CDR3 bases are TGTGCCAGCAGTATTCGGGACCGAGTCTTC. The chain recombines TRBV19 with TRBJ1-1; D possibly corresponds to TRBD1 (5 bases). The read terminates 1 residue before the CDR3 end, so the remaining end is supplied by the germline J gene. V was cut by 2 bases and J by 10 bases, with 9 bases left in between. Per germline, CDR1 FNHDT and CDR2 SITEND (reference sequence). There are 11 residues in the CDR3.

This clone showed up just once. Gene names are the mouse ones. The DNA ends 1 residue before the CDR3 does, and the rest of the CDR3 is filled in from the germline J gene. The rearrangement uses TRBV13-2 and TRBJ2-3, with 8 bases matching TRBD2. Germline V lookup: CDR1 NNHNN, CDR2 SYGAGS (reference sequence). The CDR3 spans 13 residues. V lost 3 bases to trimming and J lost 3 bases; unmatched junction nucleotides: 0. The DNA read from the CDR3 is TGTGCCAGCGGTGTGGGGGGGGCAGAAACGCTGTAT. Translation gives CASGVGGAETLY. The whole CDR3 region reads CASGVGGAETLYF.

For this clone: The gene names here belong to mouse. CDR3 bases read: TGTGCCAGCAGTCCTCGGACTGGGGGATATGAACAGTAC. This translates into CASSPRTGGYEQY. The CDR3, in full, reads CASSPRTGGYEQYF. This chain joins TRBV24 and TRBJ2-7; 10 nucleotides match TRBD2. Coverage ceases 1 residue before the CDR3 finishes, and the germline J gene fills in the end. The junction had 4 bases not matched to a gene; V was cut back by 4 bases and J by 4 bases. The CDR3 has 14 residues. From germline, CDR1 is KGHTA and CDR2 FRNEEI.

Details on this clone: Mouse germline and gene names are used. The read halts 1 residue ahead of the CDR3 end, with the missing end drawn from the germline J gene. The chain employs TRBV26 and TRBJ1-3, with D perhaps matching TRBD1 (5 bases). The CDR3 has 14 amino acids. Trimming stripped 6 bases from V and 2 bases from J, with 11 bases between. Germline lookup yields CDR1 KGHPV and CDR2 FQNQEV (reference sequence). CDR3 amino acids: CASSPGGAGNTLYF. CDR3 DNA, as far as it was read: TGTGCCAGCAGCCCGGGGGGGGCTGGAAATACGCTCTAT.

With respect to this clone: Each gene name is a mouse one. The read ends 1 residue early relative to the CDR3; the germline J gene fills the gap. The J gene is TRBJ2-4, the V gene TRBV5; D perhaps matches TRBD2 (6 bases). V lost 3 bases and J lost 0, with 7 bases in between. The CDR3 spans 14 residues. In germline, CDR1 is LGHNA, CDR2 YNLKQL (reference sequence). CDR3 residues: CASSQGLSQNTLYF. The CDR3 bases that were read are TGTGCCAGCAGCCAGGGACTTAGTCAAAACACCTTGTAC.

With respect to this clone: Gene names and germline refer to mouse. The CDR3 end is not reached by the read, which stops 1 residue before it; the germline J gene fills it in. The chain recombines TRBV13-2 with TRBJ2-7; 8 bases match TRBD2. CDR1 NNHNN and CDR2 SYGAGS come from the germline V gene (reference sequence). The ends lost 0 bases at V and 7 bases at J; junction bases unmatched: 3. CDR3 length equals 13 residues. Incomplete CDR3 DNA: TGTGCCAGCGGTGATGCAATGGGGGGGGAACAGTAC. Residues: CASGDAMGGEQY. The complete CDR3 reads CASGDAMGGEQYF.

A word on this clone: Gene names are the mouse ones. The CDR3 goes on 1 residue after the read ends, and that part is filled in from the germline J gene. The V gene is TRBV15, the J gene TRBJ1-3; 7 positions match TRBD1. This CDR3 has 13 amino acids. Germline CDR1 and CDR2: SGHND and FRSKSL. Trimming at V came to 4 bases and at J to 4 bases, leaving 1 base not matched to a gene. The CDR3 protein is CASSSTGGNTLYF. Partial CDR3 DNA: TGTGCCAGCAGTTCGACAGGGGGAAATACGCTCTAT.

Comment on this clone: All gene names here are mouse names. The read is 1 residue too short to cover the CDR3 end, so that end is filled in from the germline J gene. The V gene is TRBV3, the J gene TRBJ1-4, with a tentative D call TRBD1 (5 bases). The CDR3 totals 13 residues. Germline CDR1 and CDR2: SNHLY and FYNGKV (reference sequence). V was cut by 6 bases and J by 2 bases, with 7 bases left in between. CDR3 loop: CASRDSSNERLFF. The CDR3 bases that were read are TGTGCCAGCAGAGACAGCTCCAACGAAAGATTATTT. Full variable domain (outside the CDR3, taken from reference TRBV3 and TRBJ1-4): GPKVLQIPSHQIIDMGQMVTLNCDPVSNHLYFYWYKQILGQQMEFLVNFYNGKVMEKSKLFKDQFSVERPDGSYFTLKIQPTALEDSAVYFCASRDSSNERLFFGHGTKLSVL.

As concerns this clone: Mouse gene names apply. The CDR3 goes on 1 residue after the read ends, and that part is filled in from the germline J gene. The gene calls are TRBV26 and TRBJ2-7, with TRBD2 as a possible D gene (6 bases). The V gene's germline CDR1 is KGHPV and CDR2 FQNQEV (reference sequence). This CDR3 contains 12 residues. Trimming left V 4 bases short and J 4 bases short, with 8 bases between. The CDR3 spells CASSPDWYEQYF. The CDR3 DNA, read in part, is TGTGCCAGCAGTCCTGACTGGTATGAACAGTAC.

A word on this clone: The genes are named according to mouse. The CDR3 DNA, read in part, is TGCACCTGCAGTGCAGATGGGGGGGGTGCTGAGCAGTTC. This gives the protein CTCSADGGGAEQF. The CDR3 in its entirety is CTCSADGGGAEQFF. The gene calls are TRBV1 and TRBJ2-1; 8 bases fit TRBD2. The CDR3 extends 1 residue past the end of the read, so its final part is completed from the germline J gene. V was pared by 0 bases and J by 6 bases, with 1 base of the junction left unmatched. The germline gives CDR1 NSQYPW, CDR2 LRSPGD (reference sequence). This CDR3 region has 14 residues.

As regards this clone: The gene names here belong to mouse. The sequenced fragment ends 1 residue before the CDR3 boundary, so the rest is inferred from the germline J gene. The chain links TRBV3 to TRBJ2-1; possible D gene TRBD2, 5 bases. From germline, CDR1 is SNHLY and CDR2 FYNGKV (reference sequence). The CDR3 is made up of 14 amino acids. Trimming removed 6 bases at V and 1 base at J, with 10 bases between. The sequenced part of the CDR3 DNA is TGTGCCAGCAGGGTCACTGGCAACTATGCTGAGCAGTTC. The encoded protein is CASRVTGNYAEQF. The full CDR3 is CASRVTGNYAEQFF.

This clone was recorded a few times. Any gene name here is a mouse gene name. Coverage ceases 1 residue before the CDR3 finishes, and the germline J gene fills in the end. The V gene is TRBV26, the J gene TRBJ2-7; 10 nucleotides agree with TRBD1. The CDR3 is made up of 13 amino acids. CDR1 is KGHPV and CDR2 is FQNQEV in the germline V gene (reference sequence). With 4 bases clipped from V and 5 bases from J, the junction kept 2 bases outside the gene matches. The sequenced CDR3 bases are TGTGCCAGCAGTCGGGGGACAGGGGATGAACAGTAC. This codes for CASSRGTGDEQY. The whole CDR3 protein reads CASSRGTGDEQYF. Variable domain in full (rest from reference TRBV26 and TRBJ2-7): NSKVIQTPRYLVKGQGQKAKMRCIPEKGHPVVFWYQQNKNNEFKFLINFQNQEVLQQIDMTEKRFSAECPSNSPCSLEIQSSEAGDSALYLCASSRGTGDEQYFGPGTRLTVL.

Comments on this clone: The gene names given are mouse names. The covered CDR3 bases are TGTGCCAGCAGCTTAGAGACTGGGGGTAACTATGCTGAGCAGTTC. Residues: CASSLETGGNYAEQF. The whole CDR3 region reads CASSLETGGNYAEQFF. The chain is built from TRBV3 and TRBJ2-1; 9 bases are shared with TRBD2. The CDR3 end falls 1 residue outside the read, so it is completed with the germline J gene. CDR1 and CDR2 (germline): SNHLY, FYNGKV (reference sequence). The CDR3 length is 16 residues. V lost 1 base, J lost 0 bases, and 1 base stayed unmatched.

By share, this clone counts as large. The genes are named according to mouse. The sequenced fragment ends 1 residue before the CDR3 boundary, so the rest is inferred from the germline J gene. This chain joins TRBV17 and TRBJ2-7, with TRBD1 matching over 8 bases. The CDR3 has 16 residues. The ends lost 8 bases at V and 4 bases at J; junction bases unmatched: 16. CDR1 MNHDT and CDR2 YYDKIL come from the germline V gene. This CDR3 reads CASPSLNRGISYEQYF. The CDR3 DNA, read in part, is TGTGCTAGCCCTTCCCTAAACAGGGGGATCTCATATGAACAGTAC.

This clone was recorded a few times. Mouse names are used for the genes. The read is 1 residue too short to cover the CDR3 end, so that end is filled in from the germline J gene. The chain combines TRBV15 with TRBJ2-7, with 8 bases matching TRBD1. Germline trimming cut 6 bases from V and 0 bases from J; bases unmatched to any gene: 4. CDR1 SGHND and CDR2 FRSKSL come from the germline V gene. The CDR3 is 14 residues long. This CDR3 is CASRWTGSSYEQYF. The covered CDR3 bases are TGTGCCAGCAGGTGGACAGGGAGCTCCTATGAACAGTAC.

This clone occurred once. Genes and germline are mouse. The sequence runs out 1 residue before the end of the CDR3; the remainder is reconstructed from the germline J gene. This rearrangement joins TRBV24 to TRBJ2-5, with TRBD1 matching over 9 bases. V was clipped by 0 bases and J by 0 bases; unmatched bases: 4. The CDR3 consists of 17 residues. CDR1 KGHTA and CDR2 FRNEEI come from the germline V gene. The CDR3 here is CASSLYGTGINQDTQYF. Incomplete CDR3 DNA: TGTGCCAGCAGTCTGTATGGGACAGGGATTAACCAAGACACCCAGTAC.

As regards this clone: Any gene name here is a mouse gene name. Incomplete CDR3 DNA: TGTGCCAGCAGCCAAACAGGGGGCAACACCGGGCAGCTCTAC. This gives the protein CASSQTGGNTGQLY. The complete CDR3 reads CASSQTGGNTGQLYF. The V call is TRBV2, the J call TRBJ2-2, with 9 bases matching TRBD1. The read stops 1 residue short of the end of the CDR3; the missing end is completed from the germline J gene. Germline V gene sequence: CDR1 LGHNA, CDR2 YSYQKL. The CDR3 has 15 residues. The V and J ends lost 2 bases and 2 bases, in that order; junction bases with no gene match: 0.

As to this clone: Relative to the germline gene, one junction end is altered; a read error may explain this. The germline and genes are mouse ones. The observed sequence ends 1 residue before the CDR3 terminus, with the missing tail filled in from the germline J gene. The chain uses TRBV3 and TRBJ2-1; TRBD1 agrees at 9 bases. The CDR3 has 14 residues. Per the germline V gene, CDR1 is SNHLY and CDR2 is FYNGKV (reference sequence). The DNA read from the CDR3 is TGTGCCAGCAGCTCCCGGGACAGGGCTGCTGGGCAGTTC. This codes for CASSSRDRAAGQF. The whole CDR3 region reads CASSSRDRAAGQFF. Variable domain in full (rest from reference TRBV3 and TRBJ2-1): GPKVLQIPSHQIIDMGQMVTLNCDPVSNHLYFYWYKQILGQQMEFLVNFYNGKVMEKSKLFKDQFSVERPDGSYFTLKIQPTALEDSAVYFCASSSRDRAAGQFFGPGTRLTVL.

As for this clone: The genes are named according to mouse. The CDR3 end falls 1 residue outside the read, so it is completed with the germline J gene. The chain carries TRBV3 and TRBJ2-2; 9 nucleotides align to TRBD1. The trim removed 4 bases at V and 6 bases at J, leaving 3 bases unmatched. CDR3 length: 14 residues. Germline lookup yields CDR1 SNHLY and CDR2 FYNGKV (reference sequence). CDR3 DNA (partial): TGTGCCAGCAGCTGGGGACAGGGATCCGGGCAGCTCTAC. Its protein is CASSWGQGSGQLY. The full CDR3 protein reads CASSWGQGSGQLYF.

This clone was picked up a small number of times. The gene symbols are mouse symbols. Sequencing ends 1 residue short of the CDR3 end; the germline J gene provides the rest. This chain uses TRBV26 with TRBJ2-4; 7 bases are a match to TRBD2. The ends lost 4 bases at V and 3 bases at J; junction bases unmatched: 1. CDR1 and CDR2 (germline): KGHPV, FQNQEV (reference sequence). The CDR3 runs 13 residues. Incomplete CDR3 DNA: TGTGCCAGCAGTCCGACTGGGCAAAACACCTTGTAC. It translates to CASSPTGQNTLY. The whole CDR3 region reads CASSPTGQNTLYF.

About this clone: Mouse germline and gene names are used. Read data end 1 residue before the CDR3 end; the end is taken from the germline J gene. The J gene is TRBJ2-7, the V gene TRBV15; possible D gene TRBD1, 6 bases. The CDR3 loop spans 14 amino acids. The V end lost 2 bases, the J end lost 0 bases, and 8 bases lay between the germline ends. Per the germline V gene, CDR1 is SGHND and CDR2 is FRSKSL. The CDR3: CASSLRDNSYEQYF. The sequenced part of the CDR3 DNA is TGTGCCAGCAGTTTAAGGGACAACTCCTATGAACAGTAC. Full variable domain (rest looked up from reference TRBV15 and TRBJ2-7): DAGVTQTPRHEVAEKGQTIILKCEPVSGHNDLFWYRQTKIQGLELLSYFRSKSLMEDGGAFKDRFKAEMLNSSFSTLKIQPTEPKDSAVYLCASSLRDNSYEQYFGPGTRLTVL.

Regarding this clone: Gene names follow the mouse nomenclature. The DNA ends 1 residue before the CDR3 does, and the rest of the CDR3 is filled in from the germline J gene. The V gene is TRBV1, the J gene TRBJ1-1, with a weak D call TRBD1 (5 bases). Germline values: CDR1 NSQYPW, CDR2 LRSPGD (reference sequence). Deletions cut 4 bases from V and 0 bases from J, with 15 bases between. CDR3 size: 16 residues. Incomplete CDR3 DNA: TGCACCTGCAGTGTTCTCACAGGCGTTGCAAACACAGAAGTCTTC. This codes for CTCSVLTGVANTEVF. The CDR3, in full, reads CTCSVLTGVANTEVFF.